The 25 T cell receptor beta chains below were found in one sample sequenced in a study of Graves' ophthalmopathy and Graves' hyperthyroidism. Investigators amplified TCR beta CDR3 regions from RNA transcripts. Second-round multiplex PCR came after a first-round RT-PCR that employed HTBI primers. TCRdb processed the multiplex PCR reads anew with MiXCR; each CDR3 protein has one entry. The sample lists some 200,000 distinct CDR3 sequences, around 28% occurring once. Sequencing used peripheral blood. These receptors originate from a man aged 45-65 years with Graves' ophthalmopathy.

This clonotype appeared many times. J is TRBJ1-2 and V is TRBV2; 7 nucleotides match TRBD1. Germline CDR1 SNHLY, CDR2 FYNNEI. The CDR3 runs 14 residues. The ends lost 0 bases at V and 4 bases at J; junction bases unmatched: 2. The CDR3 bases are TGTGCCAGCAGTGAAGCGGGACAGTTCTATGGCTACACCTTC. Translating it yields CASSEAGQFYGYTF.

Only a few counts were recorded for this clonotype. The genes are TRBV6-1 and TRBJ2-7; D is tentatively TRBD1 or TRBD2 (5 bases each). Trimming stripped 6 bases from V and 6 bases from J, with 27 bases between. Germline CDR1 is MNHNS and CDR2 is SASEGT. CDR3 length equals 17 residues. The CDR3 DNA follows: TGTGCCAGCAGCCGTGACATGATCGGGGCCAGGTTTTTCGAGCAGTACTTC. Its protein is CASSRDMIGARFFEQYF.

This clonotype appeared many times. This rearrangement joins TRBV20-1 to TRBJ2-7; no clear D gene. V shed 6 bases and J shed 0 bases, with 12 bases lying between them. Germline V CDR1 and CDR2: DFQATT, SNEGSKA (reference sequence). The CDR3 runs to 13 residues. The CDR3 DNA is TGCAGTGCCCGGGCTTGGAGCTCCTACGAGCAGTACTTC. Translated, it gives CSARAWSSYEQYF.

This clonotype occurred a few times. The V call is TRBV12-3 or TRBV12-4, the J call TRBJ1-6, with 7 bases matching TRBD1. The CDR3 covers 16 residues. With V trimmed by 2 bases and J by 3 bases, 4 bases remained unmatched. The DNA of the CDR3 is TGTGCCAGCAGTTTACTGGCAGGGGGCTATAATTCACCCCTCCACTTT. Translated: CASSLLAGGYNSPLHF.

This clonotype occurred many times. The chain couples TRBV20-1 to TRBJ1-2, with TRBD1 as a possible D gene (6 bases). Germline CDR1 reads DFQATT; CDR2 reads SNEGSKA (reference sequence). V was clipped by 0 bases and J by 6 bases, with 17 bases between them. The CDR3 is 15 amino acids. The chain's CDR3 is CSAREPTGRTDGYTF. CDR3 coding DNA: TGCAGTGCTAGAGAGCCGACAGGAAGAACGGATGGCTACACCTTC.

This clonotype occurred many times. The J gene is TRBJ2-5, the V gene TRBV7-9; unclear D gene. Germline CDR1 reads SEHNR; CDR2 reads FQNEAQ (reference sequence). The CDR3 has 15 residues. V lost 4 bases and J 2 bases, leaving 14 bases between the germline ends. The CDR3 loop reads CASSSRILRQETQYF. In DNA form, the CDR3 reads TGTGCCAGCAGCTCCCGTATTCTGCGGCAAGAGACCCAGTACTTC.

This clonotype was observed at least ten times. V is TRBV30 and J is TRBJ1-1; D is unclear. V lost 2 bases and J lost 4, with 11 bases in between. The length of the CDR3 is 13 residues. Per the germline V gene, CDR1 is GTSNPN and CDR2 is SVGIG (reference sequence). The DNA of the CDR3 is TGTGCCTGGAGTCCCACAGAGAGCACTGAAGCTTTCTTT. This gives the protein CAWSPTESTEAFF.

There are many counts of this clonotype. The chain employs TRBV20-1 and TRBJ2-2, with 11 positions matching TRBD2. V was clipped by 4 bases and J by 3 bases; unmatched bases: 7. Germline CDR1 reads DFQATT; CDR2 reads SNEGSKA (reference sequence). This CDR3 is built from 16 residues. The CDR3 DNA follows: TGCAGTGCTAATGTAGCGGGAGGGAAGTACACCGGGGAGCTGTTTTTT. Protein product: CSANVAGGKYTGELFF.

The rearrangement joins TRBV15 to TRBJ2-7; maybe TRBD1 (5 bases). Germline-derived CDR1 and CDR2 are LNHNV and YYDKDF (reference sequence). The V and J ends lost 3 bases and 0 bases respectively, with 12 bases between them. This CDR3 comprises 15 residues. CDR3 loop: CATSSSQASSYEQYF. DNA of the CDR3: TGTGCCACCAGCAGCTCACAGGCCAGCTCCTACGAGCAGTACTTC.

This clonotype showed up many times. The rearrangement joins TRBV6-1 to TRBJ1-6, with no clear D. With 8 bases removed from V and 8 bases from J, the gap between germline ends came to 19 bases. The CDR3 consists of 15 residues. CDR1 is MNHNS and CDR2 is SASEGT in the germline V gene. CDR3 residues: CASLLSIGLYSPLHF. The DNA of the CDR3 is TGTGCCAGCCTCCTCTCTATTGGGTTATATTCACCCCTCCACTTT.

There are many counts of this clonotype. The chain employs TRBV5-5 and TRBJ2-7; tentatively, D is TRBD1 (6 bases). Germline CDR1 and CDR2: SGHKS and YYEKEE (reference sequence). V was trimmed by 5 bases and J by 3 bases, leaving 9 bases between them. The CDR3 is 12 amino acids. The CDR3 loop reads CASSTGIYEQYF. The CDR3 coding sequence is TGTGCCAGCAGTACAGGGATCTACGAGCAGTACTTC.

In the case of this clonotype: At one boundary the junction diverges from the germline segment, which might be a read error. The chain combines TRBV6-1 with TRBJ2-5; weak D call: TRBD2 (6 bases). This CDR3 is 15 amino acids long. From germline, CDR1 is MNHNS and CDR2 SASEGT. CDR3 protein: CASSEGGVGEETQYF. The CDR3 DNA sequence: TGTGCCAGCAGCGAAGGCGGGGTGGGCGAAGAGACCCAGTACTTC.

This clonotype was detected ten times or more. The chain employs TRBV10-3 and TRBJ2-7; D is unclear. This CDR3 region has 12 residues. In germline, CDR1 is ENHRY, CDR2 SYGVKD. Trimming took 2 bases from V and 4 from J, leaving 6 bases between them. The CDR3: CAISEDNYEQYF. In nucleotides, the CDR3 is TGTGCCATCAGTGAGGACAATTACGAGCAGTACTTC.

This clonotype was found many times. The CDR3 loop is CASSHPGTSTTYEQYF. The CDR3 coding sequence is TGCGCCAGCAGCCATCCCGGGACTAGTACCACCTACGAGCAGTACTTC. The chain joins TRBV4-1 to TRBJ2-7; 8 bases map to TRBD2. This CDR3 has 16 amino acids. V lost 3 bases to trimming and J lost 2 bases; unmatched junction nucleotides: 9. The V gene's germline CDR1 is MGHRA and CDR2 YSYEKL.

This clonotype has a count of ten or more. V gene TRBV5-7 combines with J gene TRBJ2-7; the match to TRBD2 covers 11 bases. TRBV5-7 is an ORF, and what it does is uncertain. The CDR3 consists of 19 residues. V dropped 5 bases and J dropped 6; count of bases not matched to a gene: 22. CDR3 DNA: TGTGCCAGCAGACTCGGGACTAGCGGAGGACCGGGGGAGGTTGGCGAGCAGTACTTC. Amino acid sequence: CASRLGTSGGPGEVGEQYF.

This clonotype was seen repeatedly, ten times or more. V gene TRBV27 combines with J gene TRBJ1-2; 9 bases map to TRBD1. Losses at the gene ends were 8 bases for V and 4 bases for J; bases not matched to a gene: 8. The germline gives CDR1 MNHEY, CDR2 SMNVEV (reference sequence). The CDR3 spans 14 residues. Written as DNA, the CDR3 is TGTGCCAGCTATTCCGGGACAGGGCCCTATGGCTACACCTTC. It encodes CASYSGTGPYGYTF.

As DNA, the CDR3 is TGTGCCAGCAGCTTGGAGGAGCACCAAGAGACCCAGTACTTC. This translates into CASSLEEHQETQYF. This chain links TRBV5-4 with TRBJ2-5; D remains ambiguous. The CDR3 totals 14 residues. CDR1 and CDR2 (germline): SGHNT, YYREEE (reference sequence). Trimming removed 0 bases at V and 0 bases at J, with 6 bases between.

This clonotype was recorded at least ten times. The chain carries TRBV9 and TRBJ1-2; tentatively, D is TRBD1 (5 bases). This CDR3 has 16 amino acids. V gave up 0 bases and J gave up 3 bases, with 15 bases separating them. CDR1 and CDR2 (germline): SGDLS, YYNGEE. CDR3 nucleotide sequence: TGTGCCAGCAGCGTAGACGCGGGACTCGCGTACTATGGCTACACCTTC. This gives the protein CASSVDAGLAYYGYTF. The entire variable domain, with the rest obtained from reference TRBV9 and TRBJ1-2, is as follows: DSGVTQTPKHLITATGQRVTLRCSPRSGDLSVYWYQQSLDQGLQFLIQYYNGEERAKGNILERFSAQQFPDLHSELNLSSLELGDSALYFCASSVDAGLAYYGYTFGSGTRLTVV.

This chain links TRBV24-1 with TRBJ2-3, with 12 bases that match TRBD2. Trimming cost V 9 bases and J 5 bases; bases outside gene matches: 8. Germline V lookup: CDR1 KGHDR, CDR2 SFDVKD. The CDR3 spans 15 residues. As DNA, the CDR3 is TGTGCCACCGCCCGACTAGCGGGAGAGGGAGATACGCAGTATTTT. Protein sequence: CATARLAGEGDTQYF.

In its sample, this clonotype was seen many times. V usage is TRBV19 and J usage is TRBJ1-1; D might be TRBD1 (6 bases). With 3 bases removed from V and 10 bases from J, the gap between germline ends came to 18 bases. The CDR3 has 14 amino acids. Germline values: CDR1 LNHDA, CDR2 SQIVND (reference sequence). CDR3 DNA sequence: TGTGCCAGTAGTATCGTATCTCAGGGGTTGGCAGCTTTCTTT. Translated: CASSIVSQGLAAFF.

Many counts were recorded for this clonotype. The chain uses TRBV10-3 and TRBJ2-7; 8 nucleotides match TRBD1. From germline, CDR1 is ENHRY and CDR2 SYGVKD. The CDR3 spans 14 residues. The trim removed 5 bases at V and 2 bases at J, leaving 5 bases unmatched. CDR3: CAISSGDRTYEQYF. The CDR3 DNA reads TGTGCCATCAGTTCCGGGGACAGGACCTACGAGCAGTACTTC.

V and J are TRBV11-2 and TRBJ2-5; 9 bases fit TRBD2. After removal of 5 bases from V and 5 bases from J, the junction contained 15 bases not matched to a gene. Per germline, CDR1 SGHAT and CDR2 FQNNGV. The CDR3 extends over 17 amino acids. The CDR3, as DNA: TGTGCCAGCAGCCTCCCCTTAGCGGGAGCTACGCGGGAGACCCAGTACTTC. As protein: CASSLPLAGATRETQYF.

There are a few counts of this clonotype. This rearrangement joins TRBV7-2 to TRBJ2-5; D not certain. V was shortened by 5 bases and J by 9 bases, with 16 bases between the two germline ends. The CDR3 is made up of 13 amino acids. The germline gives CDR1 SGHTA, CDR2 FQGNSA. The CDR3 DNA is TGTGCCAGCAGCCCTAGTTTATTCGAGTCCCAGTACTTC. Its translation: CASSPSLFESQYF.

This clonotype was counted ten times or more. The gene calls are TRBV15 and TRBJ1-2; the D gene is possibly TRBD1 (5 bases). CDR3 length equals 15 residues. The germline V and J ends were trimmed by 0 bases and 4 bases, with 12 bases remaining between them. Germline CDR1 LNHNV, CDR2 YYDKDF (reference sequence). CDR3 loop: CATSRDRAGSYGYTF. The DNA of the CDR3 is TGTGCCACCAGCAGAGATCGGGCAGGGAGCTATGGCTACACCTTC.

The chain carries TRBV11-2 and TRBJ2-2; D not resolved. This CDR3 comprises 13 residues. Between the trimmed V and J ends, which lost 0 bases and 8 bases, there was a span of 7 bases. In germline, CDR1 is SGHAT, CDR2 FQNNGV. Here the CDR3 DNA reads TGTGCCAGCAGCTTAGAGCAACGTGGGGAGCTGTTTTTT. Translated, it gives CASSLEQRGELFF.